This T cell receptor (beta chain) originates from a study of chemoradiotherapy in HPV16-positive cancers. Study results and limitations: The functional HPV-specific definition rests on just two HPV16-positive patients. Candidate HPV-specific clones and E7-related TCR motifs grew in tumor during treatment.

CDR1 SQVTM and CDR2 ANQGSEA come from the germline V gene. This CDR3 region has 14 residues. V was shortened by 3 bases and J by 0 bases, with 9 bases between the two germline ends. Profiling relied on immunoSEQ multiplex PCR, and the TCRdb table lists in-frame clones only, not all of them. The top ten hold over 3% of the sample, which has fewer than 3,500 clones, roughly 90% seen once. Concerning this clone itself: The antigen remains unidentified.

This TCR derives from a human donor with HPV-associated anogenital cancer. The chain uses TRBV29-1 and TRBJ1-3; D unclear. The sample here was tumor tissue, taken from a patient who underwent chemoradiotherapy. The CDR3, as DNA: TGCAGCGTTGATTCTGCCAGCTCTGGAAACACCATATATTTT. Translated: CSVDSASSGNTIYF.